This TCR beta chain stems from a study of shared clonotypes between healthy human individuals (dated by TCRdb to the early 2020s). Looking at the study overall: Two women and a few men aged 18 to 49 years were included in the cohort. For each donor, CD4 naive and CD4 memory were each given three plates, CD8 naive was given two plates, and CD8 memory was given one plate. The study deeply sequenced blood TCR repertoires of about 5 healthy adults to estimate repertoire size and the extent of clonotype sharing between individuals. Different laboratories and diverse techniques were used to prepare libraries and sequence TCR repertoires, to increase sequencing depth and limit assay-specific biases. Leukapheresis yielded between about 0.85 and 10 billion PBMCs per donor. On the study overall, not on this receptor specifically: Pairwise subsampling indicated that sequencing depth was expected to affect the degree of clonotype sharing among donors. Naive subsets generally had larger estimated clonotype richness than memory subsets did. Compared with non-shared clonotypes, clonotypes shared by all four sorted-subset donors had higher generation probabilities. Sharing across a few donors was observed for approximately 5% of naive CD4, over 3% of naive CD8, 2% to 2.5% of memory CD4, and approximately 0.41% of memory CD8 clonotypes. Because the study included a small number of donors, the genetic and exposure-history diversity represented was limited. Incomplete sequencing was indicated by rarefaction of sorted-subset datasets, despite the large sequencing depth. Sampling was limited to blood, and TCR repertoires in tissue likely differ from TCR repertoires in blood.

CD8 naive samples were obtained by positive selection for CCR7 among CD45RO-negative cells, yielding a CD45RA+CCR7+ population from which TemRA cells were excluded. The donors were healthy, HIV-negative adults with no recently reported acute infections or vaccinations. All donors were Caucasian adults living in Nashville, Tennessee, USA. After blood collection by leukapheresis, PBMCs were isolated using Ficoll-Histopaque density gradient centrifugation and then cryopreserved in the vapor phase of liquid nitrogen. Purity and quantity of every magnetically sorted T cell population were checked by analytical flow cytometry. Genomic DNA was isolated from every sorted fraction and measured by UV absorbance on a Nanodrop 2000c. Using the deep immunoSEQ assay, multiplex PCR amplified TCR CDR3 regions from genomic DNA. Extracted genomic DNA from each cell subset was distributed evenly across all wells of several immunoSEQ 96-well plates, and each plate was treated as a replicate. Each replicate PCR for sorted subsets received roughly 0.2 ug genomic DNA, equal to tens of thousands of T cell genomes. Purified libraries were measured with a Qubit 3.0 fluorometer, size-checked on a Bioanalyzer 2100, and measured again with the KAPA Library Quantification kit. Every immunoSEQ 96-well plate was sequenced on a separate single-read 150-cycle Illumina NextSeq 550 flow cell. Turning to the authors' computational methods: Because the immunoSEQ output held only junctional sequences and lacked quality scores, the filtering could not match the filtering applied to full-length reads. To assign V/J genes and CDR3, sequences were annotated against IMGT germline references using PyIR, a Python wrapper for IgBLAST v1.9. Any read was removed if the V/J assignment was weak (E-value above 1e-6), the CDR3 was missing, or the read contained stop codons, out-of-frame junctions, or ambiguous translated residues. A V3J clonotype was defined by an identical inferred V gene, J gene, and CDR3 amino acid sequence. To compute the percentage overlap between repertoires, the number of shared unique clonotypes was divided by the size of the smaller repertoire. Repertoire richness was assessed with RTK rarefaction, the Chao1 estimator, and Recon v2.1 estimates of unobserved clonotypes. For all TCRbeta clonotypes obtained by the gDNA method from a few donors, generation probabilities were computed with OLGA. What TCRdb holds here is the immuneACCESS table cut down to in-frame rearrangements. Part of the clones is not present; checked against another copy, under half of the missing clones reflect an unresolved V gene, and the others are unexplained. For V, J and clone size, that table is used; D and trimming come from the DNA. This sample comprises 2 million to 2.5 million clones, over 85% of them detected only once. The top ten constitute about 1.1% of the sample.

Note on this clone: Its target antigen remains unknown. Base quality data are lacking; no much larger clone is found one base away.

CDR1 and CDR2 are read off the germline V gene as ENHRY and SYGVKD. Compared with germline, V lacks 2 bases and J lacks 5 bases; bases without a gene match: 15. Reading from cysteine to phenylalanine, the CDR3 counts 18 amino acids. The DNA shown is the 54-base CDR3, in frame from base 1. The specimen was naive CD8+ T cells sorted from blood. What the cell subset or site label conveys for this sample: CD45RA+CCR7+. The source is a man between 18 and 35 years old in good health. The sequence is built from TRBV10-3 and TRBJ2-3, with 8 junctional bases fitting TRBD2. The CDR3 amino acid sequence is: CAISEAPGGAGVGDTQYF. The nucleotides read TGTGCCATCAGTGAGGCCCCTGGAGGAGCGGGGGTGGGAGATACGCAGTATTTT.